The sample holds a few counts of the clone carrying this T cell receptor (beta chain). Every subset's genomic DNA went evenly onto several immunoSEQ plates. Loaded into unsorted PBMC replicate PCRs was around 300 ng DNA, roughly 31,000 T cell genomes. TCRdb keeps only in-frame clones here, not all; method: immunoSEQ multiplex PCR. The data contain about 470,000 clones, 75% to 85% of them seen just once; the ten biggest clones take up about 13%. These data originate in a study of shared clonotypes between healthy human individuals. The length of the CDR3 is 13 residues. V shed 5 bases and J shed 2 bases, with 8 bases lying between them. Germline V gene sequence: CDR1 SGHTA, CDR2 FQGNSA. HIV-negative, healthy adults without recent acute infections or vaccinations were the donors.

Source material: PBMCs. V usage is TRBV7-2 and J usage is TRBJ2-3; D is perhaps TRBD2 (5 bases). The TCR was taken from a middle-aged woman in good health. Some clones in this sample may be carry-over from other donors' samples. The CDR3 protein is CASSREFTDTQYF. CDR3 DNA sequence: TGTGCCAGCAGCAGGGAGTTCACAGATACGCAGTATTTT.